These 18 T cell receptor beta chains came from one sample sequenced in a study of blood T cells in healthy people across ages. It was with a sample-barcoded 5' primer and a J-beta primer mix that a second PCR of roughly 7 to 11 cycles was run. TCRdb reprocessed the 5' RACE reads via MiXCR and lists one record per CDR3 protein. Altogether approximately 1.5 million distinct CDR3 sequences are present, roughly 32% being singletons, with the ten largest covering 11%. The source material was blood. These receptor sequences come from a woman in her 30s in good health.

This clonotype was counted at least ten times. J is TRBJ2-1 and V is TRBV29-1; 9 bases map to TRBD1. After removal of 8 bases from V and 5 bases from J, the junction contained 10 bases not matched to a gene. Germline V gene sequence: CDR1 SQVTM, CDR2 ANQGSEA. The CDR3 is 14 residues long. CDR3 sequence reads: CSTSTGTGNNEQFF. The DNA for the CDR3 is TGCAGCACCTCTACCGGGACAGGGAACAATGAGCAGTTCTTC.

This clonotype showed up just a few times. The chain joins TRBV20-1 to TRBJ2-5, with 7 bases aligning to TRBD2. The J call is in doubt because the DNA end fits TRBJ2-7 better. Germline V CDR1 and CDR2: DFQATT, SNEGSKA (reference sequence). The CDR3 totals 15 residues. The CDR3 loop is CSARTSQGVNYEQYF. In DNA, the CDR3 is TGCAGTGCAAGGACTAGTCAAGGAGTGAATTACGAGCAGTACTTC.

This clonotype was picked up a small number of times. The chain is built from TRBV6-1 and TRBJ1-2; D gene ambiguous. Trimming pared 8 bases from V and 8 bases from J, leaving 15 bases between. Germline-derived CDR1 and CDR2 are MNHNS and SASEGT. This CDR3 contains 12 residues. The CDR3 sequence is CASSAGMGGYTF. CDR3 coding DNA: TGTGCCAGCTCCGCAGGAATGGGGGGCTACACCTTC.

This chain joins TRBV15 and TRBJ1-4, with TRBD1 matching over 8 bases. Trimming took 0 bases from V and 3 from J; bases not matched to a gene: 12. This CDR3 has 19 residues. Germline loops: CDR1 LNHNV, CDR2 YYDKDF (reference sequence). The CDR3 DNA sequence: TGTGCCACCAGCAGAGAGATAGTGCAGGGGGCGCGGGCTAATGAAAAACTGTTTTTT. Its translation is CATSREIVQGARANEKLFF.

The V call is TRBV5-1, the J call TRBJ2-7, with 7 bases matching TRBD2. Germline V gene data show CDR1 as SGHRS and CDR2 as YFSETQ. The CDR3 totals 15 residues. Trimming at V came to 5 bases and at J to 0 bases, leaving 8 bases not matched to a gene. As DNA, the CDR3 is TGCGCCAGCAGTCTCCAGCGGGGTAGCTCCTACGAGCAGTACTTC. This gives the protein CASSLQRGSSYEQYF.

This clonotype occurred a few times. CDR3 nucleotides: TGCGCCAGCAGCCAAGAATTCGGGTTTGGTAACAATCAGCCCCAGCATTTT. Translating it yields CASSQEFGFGNNQPQHF. The V gene is TRBV4-1, the J gene TRBJ1-5; no clear D gene. Germline V CDR1 and CDR2: MGHRA, YSYEKL. This CDR3 is 17 amino acids long. The V end lost 0 bases, the J end lost 3 bases, and 15 bases lay between the germline ends.

This clonotype was picked up a small number of times. CDR3 DNA sequence: TGTGCCAGCAGCAAAGAAAGGGGGGGTAGCGGGAGGGCCTCTGGGGCCAACGTCCTGACTTTC. Its translation: CASSKERGGSGRASGANVLTF. This rearrangement joins TRBV21-1 to TRBJ2-6; the table's D call, TRBD2, has no DNA check behind it. TRBV21-1 is a listed pseudogene. This CDR3 is built from 21 residues.

This chain connects TRBV13 to TRBJ2-7, with 7 bases matching TRBD1. This CDR3 has 15 residues. Germline loops: CDR1 PRHDT, CDR2 FYEKMQ (reference sequence). Losses at the gene ends were 5 bases for V and 7 bases for J; bases not matched to a gene: 14. DNA for the CDR3: TGTGCCAGCAGCGCAGACCGGGACAGAGCTGGTGAGCAGTACTTC. This translates into CASSADRDRAGEQYF. The complete variable domain, with remaining parts taken from reference TRBV13 and TRBJ2-7, reads AAGVIQSPRHLIKEKRETATLKCYPIPRHDTVYWYQQGPGQDPQFLISFYEKMQSDKGSIPDRFSAQQFSDYHSELNMSSLELGDSALYFCASSADRDRAGEQYFGPGTRLTVT.

This chain links TRBV11-2 with TRBJ2-3; D is possibly TRBD1 (6 bases). Looked up from germline, CDR1 is SGHAT and CDR2 is FQNNGV. This CDR3 region has 16 residues. Trimming took off 5 bases at V and 3 bases at J, with 18 bases between the two ends. CDR3 DNA: TGTGCCAGCAGCCCCTTCGGGTTAGGGGGAACAGATACGCAGTATTTT. Amino acid sequence: CASSPFGLGGTDTQYF.

Here the CDR3 DNA reads TGTGCCAGCAGCCCTCGTGAAGGCCTCCCCTACGAGCAGTACTTC. It yields the protein CASSPREGLPYEQYF. V is TRBV7-9 and J is TRBJ2-7; D is ambiguous. The V and J ends lost 5 bases and 2 bases respectively, with 16 bases between them. CDR3 length: 15 residues. Germline CDR1 reads SEHNR; CDR2 reads FQNEAQ (reference sequence).

This clonotype was counted only a few times. The chain is built from TRBV30 and TRBJ1-2; D gene unclear. Trimming took 0 bases from V and 5 from J, leaving 22 bases between them. The CDR3 loop spans 17 amino acids. Germline V gives CDR1 GTSNPN, CDR2 SVGIG (reference sequence). The CDR3 loop is CAWSVFDHRHSQYGYTF. CDR3 DNA sequence: TGTGCCTGGAGTGTATTTGACCACCGACACAGTCAGTATGGCTACACCTTC.

This rearrangement joins TRBV6-2 or TRBV6-3 to TRBJ2-7, with unresolved D. Germline loops: CDR1 MNHEY, CDR2 SVGEGT. V dropped 7 bases and J dropped 0 bases, with 10 bases sitting between them. The CDR3 is made up of 13 amino acids. The CDR3 sequence is CASTVAGSYEQYF. The CDR3 DNA reads TGTGCCAGCACCGTTGCCGGCTCCTACGAGCAGTACTTC.

This clonotype was seen a few times. This chain uses TRBV6-2 or TRBV6-3 with TRBJ2-3; tentative D call: TRBD2 (6 bases). Between the trimmed V and J ends, which lost 6 bases and 4 bases, there was a span of 20 bases. Germline V gene sequence: CDR1 MNHEY, CDR2 SVGEGT. The CDR3 length is 16 residues. The DNA for the CDR3 is TGTGCCAGCAGCCCGGCCGGCGCGGGACTGGCAGATACGCAGTATTTT. Its translation: CASSPAGAGLADTQYF.

The sample holds a few counts of this clonotype. The chain combines TRBV6-1 with TRBJ2-7, with 8 bases that match TRBD2. V shed 7 bases, J shed 5 bases, and the junction held 7 bases outside the gene matches. The CDR3 is 13 residues long. Looked up from germline, CDR1 is MNHNS and CDR2 is SASEGT. CDR3 sequence: CASKGGGPDEQYF. Written as DNA, the CDR3 is TGTGCCAGCAAAGGCGGGGGGCCAGACGAGCAGTACTTC.

The gene calls are TRBV7-9 and TRBJ2-5; 8 nucleotides align to TRBD1. The length of the CDR3 is 19 residues. V lost 3 bases, J lost 4 bases, and 19 bases stayed unmatched. The germline CDR1 and CDR2 sequences are SEHNR and FQNEAQ (reference sequence). CDR3 coding DNA: TGTGCCAGCAGCTTCTTCCCGACAGGGGCGTCGGTATTAGGAGAGACCCAGTACTTC. Translating gives CASSFFPTGASVLGETQYF.

This clonotype was observed a handful of times. V and J are TRBV7-2 and TRBJ2-7; the match to TRBD2 covers 10 bases. Germline assignment: CDR1 SGHTA and CDR2 FQGNSA. CDR3 size: 15 residues. V was clipped by 4 bases and J by 3 bases; unmatched bases: 6. The CDR3 nucleotides read TGTGCCAGCAGCTCCGGACTAGCGGTCTTCTACGAGCAGTACTTC. Its protein product is CASSSGLAVFYEQYF.

CDR3 DNA: TGTGCCAGCAGCCCGACCTTTTCGGAAAACATTCAGTACTTC. It is translated as CASSPTFSENIQYF. The chain recombines TRBV7-9 with TRBJ2-4; no definite D call. Germline CDR1 reads SEHNR; CDR2 reads FQNEAQ (reference sequence). The CDR3 runs 14 residues. The V end lost 5 bases, the J end lost 5 bases, and 13 bases lay between the germline ends.

J is TRBJ2-5 and V is TRBV6-1; a possible D gene is TRBD1 (5 bases). Trimming pared 7 bases from V and 4 bases from J, leaving 13 bases between. Germline-derived CDR1 and CDR2 are MNHNS and SASEGT. CDR3 size: 13 residues. The CDR3 DNA follows: TGTGCCAGCACAGGGCGGACCGGAGAGACCCAGTACTTC. It yields the protein CASTGRTGETQYF.